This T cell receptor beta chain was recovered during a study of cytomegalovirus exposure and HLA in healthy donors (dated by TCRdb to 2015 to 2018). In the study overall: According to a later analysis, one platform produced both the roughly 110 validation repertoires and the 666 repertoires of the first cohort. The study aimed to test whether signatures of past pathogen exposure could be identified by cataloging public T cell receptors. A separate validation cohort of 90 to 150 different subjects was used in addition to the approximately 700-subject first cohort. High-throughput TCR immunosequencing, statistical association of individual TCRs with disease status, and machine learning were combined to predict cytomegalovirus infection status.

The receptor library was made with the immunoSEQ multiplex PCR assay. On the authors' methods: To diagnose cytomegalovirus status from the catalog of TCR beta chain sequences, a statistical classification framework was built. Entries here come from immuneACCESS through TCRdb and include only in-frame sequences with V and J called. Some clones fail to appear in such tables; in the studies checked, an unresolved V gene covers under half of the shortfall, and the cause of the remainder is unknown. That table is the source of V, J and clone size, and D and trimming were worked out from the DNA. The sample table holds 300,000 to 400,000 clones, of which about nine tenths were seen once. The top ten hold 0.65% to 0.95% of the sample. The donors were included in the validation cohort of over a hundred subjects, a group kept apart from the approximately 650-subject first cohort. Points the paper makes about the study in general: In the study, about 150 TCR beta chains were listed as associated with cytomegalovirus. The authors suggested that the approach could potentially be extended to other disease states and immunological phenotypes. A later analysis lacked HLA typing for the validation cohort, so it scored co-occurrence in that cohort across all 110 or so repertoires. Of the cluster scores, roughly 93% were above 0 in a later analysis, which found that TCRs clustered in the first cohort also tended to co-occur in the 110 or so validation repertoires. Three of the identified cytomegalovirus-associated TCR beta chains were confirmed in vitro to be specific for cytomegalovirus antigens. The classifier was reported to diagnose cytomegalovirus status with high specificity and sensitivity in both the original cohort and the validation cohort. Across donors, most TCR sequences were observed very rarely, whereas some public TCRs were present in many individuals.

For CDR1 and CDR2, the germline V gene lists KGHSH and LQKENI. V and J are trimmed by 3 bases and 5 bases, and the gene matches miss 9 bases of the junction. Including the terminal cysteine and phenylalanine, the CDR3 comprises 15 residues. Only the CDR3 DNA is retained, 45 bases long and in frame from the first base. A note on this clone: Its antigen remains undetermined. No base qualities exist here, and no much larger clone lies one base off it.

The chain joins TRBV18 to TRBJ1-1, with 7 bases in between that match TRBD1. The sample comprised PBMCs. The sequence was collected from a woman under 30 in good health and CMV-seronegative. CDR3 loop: CASSPGQDVRTEAFF. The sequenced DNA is TGTGCCAGCTCACCTGGACAGGATGTGAGGACTGAAGCTTTCTTT.